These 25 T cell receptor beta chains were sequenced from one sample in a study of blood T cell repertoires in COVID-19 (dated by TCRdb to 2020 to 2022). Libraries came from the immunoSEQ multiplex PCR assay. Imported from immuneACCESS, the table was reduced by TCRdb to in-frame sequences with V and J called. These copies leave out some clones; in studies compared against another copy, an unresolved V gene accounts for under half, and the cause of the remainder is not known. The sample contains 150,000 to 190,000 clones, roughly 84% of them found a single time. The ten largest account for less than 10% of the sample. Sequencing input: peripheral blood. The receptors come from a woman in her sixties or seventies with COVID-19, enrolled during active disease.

The CDR3: CASSRTESSYEQYF. The CDR3 nucleotides are TGTGCCAGCAGCCGGACAGAGAGCTCCTACGAGCAGTACTTC. The chain employs TRBV11-3 and TRBJ2-7; TRBD1 might be the D (6 bases). Trimming shortened V by 5 bases and J by 0 bases, and 11 bases separated the two germline ends. This CDR3 spans 14 amino acids. Germline values: CDR1 SGHNT, CDR2 YENEEA.

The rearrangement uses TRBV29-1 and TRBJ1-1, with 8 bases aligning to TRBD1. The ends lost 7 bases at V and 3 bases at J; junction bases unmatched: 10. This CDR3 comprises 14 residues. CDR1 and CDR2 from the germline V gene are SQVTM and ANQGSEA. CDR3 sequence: CSDAQGGTYTEAFF. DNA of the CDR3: TGCAGCGACGCACAGGGGGGAACCTACACTGAAGCTTTCTTT.

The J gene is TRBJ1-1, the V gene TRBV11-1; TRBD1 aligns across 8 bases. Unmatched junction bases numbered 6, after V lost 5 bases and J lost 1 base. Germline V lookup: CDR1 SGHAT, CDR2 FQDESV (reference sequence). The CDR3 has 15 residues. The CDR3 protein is CASSTGTGTNTEAFF. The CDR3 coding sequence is TGTGCCAGCAGCACCGGGACAGGTACGAACACTGAAGCTTTCTTT.

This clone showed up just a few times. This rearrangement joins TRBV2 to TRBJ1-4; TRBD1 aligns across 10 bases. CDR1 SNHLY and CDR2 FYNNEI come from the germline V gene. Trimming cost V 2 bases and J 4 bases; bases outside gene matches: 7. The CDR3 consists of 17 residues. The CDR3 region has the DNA TGTGCCAGCAGTGAATGGGACAGGGGACAGAATAATGAAAAACTGTTTTTT. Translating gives CASSEWDRGQNNEKLFF.

The CDR3 region has the DNA TGCGCCAGCAGCTTCAGTAGCGGGCGCACCGGGGAGCTGTTTTTT. Its protein product is CASSFSSGRTGELFF. This chain connects TRBV5-1 to TRBJ2-2; the match to TRBD2 covers 7 bases. The CDR3 consists of 15 residues. Germline CDR1 and CDR2: SGHRS and YFSETQ. The V gene end was trimmed by 2 bases and the J gene end by 4 bases; junction bases not matched to a gene: 5.

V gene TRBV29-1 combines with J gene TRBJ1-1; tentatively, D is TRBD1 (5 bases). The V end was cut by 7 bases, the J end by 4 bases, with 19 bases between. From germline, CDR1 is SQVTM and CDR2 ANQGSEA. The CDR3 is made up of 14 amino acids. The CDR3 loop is CSASLIGGSTEAFF. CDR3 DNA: TGCAGCGCCTCCCTAATTGGGGGGAGCACTGAAGCTTTCTTT.

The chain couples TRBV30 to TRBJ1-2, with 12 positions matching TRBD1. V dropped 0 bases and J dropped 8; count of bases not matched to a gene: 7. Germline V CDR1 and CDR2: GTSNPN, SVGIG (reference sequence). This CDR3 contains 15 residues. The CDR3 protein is CAWSVSGTGGKGYTF. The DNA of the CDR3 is TGTGCCTGGAGTGTATCCGGGACAGGGGGCAAAGGCTACACCTTC.

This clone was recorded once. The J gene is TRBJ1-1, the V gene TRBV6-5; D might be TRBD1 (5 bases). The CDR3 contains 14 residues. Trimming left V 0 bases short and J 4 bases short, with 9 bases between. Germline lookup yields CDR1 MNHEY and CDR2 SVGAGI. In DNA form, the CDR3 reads TGTGCCAGCAGTTACTCGAGCAGGGTCACTGAAGCTTTCTTT. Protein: CASSYSSRVTEAFF.

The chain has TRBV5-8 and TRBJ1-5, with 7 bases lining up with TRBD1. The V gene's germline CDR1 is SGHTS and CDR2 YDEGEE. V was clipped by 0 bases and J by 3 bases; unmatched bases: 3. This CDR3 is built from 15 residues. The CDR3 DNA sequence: TGTGCCAGCAGCTTGGCCAGGGGGACCAATCAGCCCCAGCATTTT. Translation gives CASSLARGTNQPQHF.

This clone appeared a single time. Here the CDR3 DNA reads TGTGCCAGCAGCCACACAGGGTCCAATCAGCCCCAGCATTTT. This translates into CASSHTGSNQPQHF. This chain connects TRBV7-9 to TRBJ1-5; TRBD1 is a possible D gene (6 bases). V lost 5 bases, J lost 3 bases, and 11 bases lay in between. Germline V gives CDR1 SEHNR, CDR2 FQNEAQ (reference sequence). The CDR3 has 14 amino acids.

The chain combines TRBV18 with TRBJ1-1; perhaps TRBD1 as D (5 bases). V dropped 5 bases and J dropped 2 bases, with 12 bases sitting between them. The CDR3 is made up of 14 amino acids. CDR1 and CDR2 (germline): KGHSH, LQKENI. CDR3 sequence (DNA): TGTGCCAGCTCAGGGGCTCGTGTTAACACTGAAGCTTTCTTT. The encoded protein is CASSGARVNTEAFF.

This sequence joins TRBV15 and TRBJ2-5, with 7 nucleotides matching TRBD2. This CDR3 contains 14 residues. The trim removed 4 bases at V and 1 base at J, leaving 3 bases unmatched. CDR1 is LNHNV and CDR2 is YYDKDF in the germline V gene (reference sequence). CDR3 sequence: CATSIGGIQETQYF. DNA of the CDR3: TGTGCCACCAGCATCGGGGGGATCCAAGAGACCCAGTACTTC.

CDR3 sequence: CASSAAGLDTEAFF. In DNA form, the CDR3 reads TGTGCCAGCAGCGCGGCAGGGTTAGACACTGAAGCTTTCTTT. The chain carries TRBV5-6 and TRBJ1-1, with a weak D call TRBD1 (5 bases). This CDR3 comprises 14 residues. Trimming cost V 4 bases and J 3 bases, with 13 bases left between them. Germline values: CDR1 SGHDT, CDR2 YYEEEE.

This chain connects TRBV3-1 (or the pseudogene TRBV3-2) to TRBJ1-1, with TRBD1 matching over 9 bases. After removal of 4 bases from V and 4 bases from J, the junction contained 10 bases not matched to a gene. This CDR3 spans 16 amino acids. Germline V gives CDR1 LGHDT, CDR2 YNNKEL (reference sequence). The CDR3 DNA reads TGTGCCAGCAGCCCAACTGCGGGACAGGGAGGCACTGAAGCTTTCTTT. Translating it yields CASSPTAGQGGTEAFF.

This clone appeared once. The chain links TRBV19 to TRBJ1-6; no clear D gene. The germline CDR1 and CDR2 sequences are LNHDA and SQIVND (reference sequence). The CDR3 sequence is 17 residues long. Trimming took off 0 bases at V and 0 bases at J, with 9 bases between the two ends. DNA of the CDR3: TGTGCCAGTAGTATAGATATTGGCAGCTCCTATAATTCACCCCTCCACTTT. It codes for CASSIDIGSSYNSPLHF.

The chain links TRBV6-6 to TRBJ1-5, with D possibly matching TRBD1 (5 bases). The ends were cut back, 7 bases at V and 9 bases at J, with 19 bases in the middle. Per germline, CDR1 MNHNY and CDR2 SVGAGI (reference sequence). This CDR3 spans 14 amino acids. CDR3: CASTPTAPVRPQHF. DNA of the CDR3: TGTGCCAGCACTCCGACAGCCCCGGTGAGGCCCCAGCATTTT.

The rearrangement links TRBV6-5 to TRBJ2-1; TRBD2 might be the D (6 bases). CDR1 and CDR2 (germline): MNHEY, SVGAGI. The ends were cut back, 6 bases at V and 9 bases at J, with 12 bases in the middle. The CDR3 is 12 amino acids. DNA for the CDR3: TGTGCCAGCAGCACGGGACTCATTGAGCAGTTCTTC. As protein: CASSTGLIEQFF.

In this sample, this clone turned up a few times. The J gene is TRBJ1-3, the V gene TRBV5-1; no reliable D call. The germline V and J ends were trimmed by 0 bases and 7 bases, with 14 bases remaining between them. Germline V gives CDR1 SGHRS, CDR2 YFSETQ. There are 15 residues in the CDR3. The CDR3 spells CASSLAPGSANTIYF. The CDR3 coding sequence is TGCGCCAGCAGCTTGGCTCCCGGGTCGGCGAACACCATATATTTT.

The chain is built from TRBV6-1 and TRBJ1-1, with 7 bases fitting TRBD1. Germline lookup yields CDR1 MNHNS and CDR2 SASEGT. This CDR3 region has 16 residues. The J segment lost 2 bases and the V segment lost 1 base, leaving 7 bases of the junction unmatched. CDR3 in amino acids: CASSEGSRGGNTEAFF. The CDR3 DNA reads TGTGCCAGCAGTGAAGGGTCTAGAGGGGGCAACACTGAAGCTTTCTTT.

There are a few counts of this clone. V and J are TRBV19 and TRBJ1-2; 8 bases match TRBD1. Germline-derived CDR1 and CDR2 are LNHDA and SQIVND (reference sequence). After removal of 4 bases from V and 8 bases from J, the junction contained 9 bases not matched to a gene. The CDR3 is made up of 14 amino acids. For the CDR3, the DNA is TGTGCCAGTAGTACCGGACAGGGAGCTGGAGGCTACACCTTC. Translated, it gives CASSTGQGAGGYTF.

The CDR3 here is CASSEDRGSFNTGELFF. The CDR3 DNA follows: TGTGCCAGCAGTGAAGACAGGGGGTCCTTCAACACCGGGGAGCTGTTTTTT. The chain employs TRBV6-1 and TRBJ2-2; TRBD1 matches 8 bases. The germline gives CDR1 MNHNS, CDR2 SASEGT. V was pared by 1 base and J by 2 bases, with 6 bases of the junction left unmatched. This CDR3 is 17 amino acids long.

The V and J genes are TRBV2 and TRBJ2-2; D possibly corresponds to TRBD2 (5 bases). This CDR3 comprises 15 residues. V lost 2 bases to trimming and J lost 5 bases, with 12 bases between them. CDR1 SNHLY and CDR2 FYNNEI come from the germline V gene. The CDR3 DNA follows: TGTGCCAGCAGTGAACGGGGAGTGGCTACCGGGGAGCTGTTTTTT. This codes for CASSERGVATGELFF. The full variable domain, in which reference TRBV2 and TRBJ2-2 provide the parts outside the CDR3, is EPEVTQTPSHQVTQMGQEVILRCVPISNHLYFYWYRQILGQKVEFLVSFYNNEISEKSEIFDDQFSVERPDGSNFTLKIRSTKLEDSAMYFCASSERGVATGELFFGEGSRLTVL.

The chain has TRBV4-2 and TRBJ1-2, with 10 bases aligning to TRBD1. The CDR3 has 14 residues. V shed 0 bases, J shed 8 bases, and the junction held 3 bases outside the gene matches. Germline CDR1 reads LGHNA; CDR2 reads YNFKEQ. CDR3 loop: CASSQEDRGRGYTF. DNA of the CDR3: TGTGCCAGCAGCCAAGAAGACAGGGGGCGGGGCTACACCTTC.

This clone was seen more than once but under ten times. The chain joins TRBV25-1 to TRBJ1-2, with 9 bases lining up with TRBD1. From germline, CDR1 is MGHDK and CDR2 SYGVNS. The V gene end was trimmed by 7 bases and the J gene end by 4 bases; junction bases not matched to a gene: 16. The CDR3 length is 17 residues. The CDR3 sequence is CASTNAGTGQGRYGYTF. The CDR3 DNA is TGTGCCAGCACAAACGCCGGGACAGGGCAAGGACGCTATGGCTACACCTTC.

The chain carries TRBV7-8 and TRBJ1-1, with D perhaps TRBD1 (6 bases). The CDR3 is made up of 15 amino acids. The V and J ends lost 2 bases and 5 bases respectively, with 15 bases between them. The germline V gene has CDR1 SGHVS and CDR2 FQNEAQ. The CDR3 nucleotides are TGTGCCAGCAGCTTAATCCCGGGACACCTAACTGAAGCTTTCTTT. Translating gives CASSLIPGHLTEAFF.